This T cell receptor (beta chain) was retrieved from a study of blood T cells in healthy people across ages. Extraction of total RNA produced a minimum of 5 micrograms from each sample. General study findings and limits: Long-lived and aged donors differed, with more naive CD4+ cells and higher diversity in the long-lived. Per-million-T-cell TCR beta diversity fell roughly linearly with age.

A second 7 to 11 cycle PCR used barcoded and J-beta primers. All cDNA molecules were each tagged by a template-switch adaptor with 12 random nucleotides. TCRdb analysed the 5' RACE reads with MiXCR anew, one entry per CDR3 protein. Of about 680,000 distinct CDR3 sequences in the sample, about half are singletons; the top ten hold under 35%. This CDR3 contains 15 residues. With 1 base removed from V and 1 base from J, the gap between germline ends came to 11 bases. From germline, CDR1 is SGHTA and CDR2 FQGNSA. About this clonotype itself: Its antigen is not identified.

The TCR comes from a woman aged 55-69 years in good health. The chain is built from TRBV7-2 and TRBJ2-7; D gene unclear. The source material was blood. The CDR3 bases are TGTGCCAGCAGCTTAGGATTGCCCCCATCCTACGAGCAGTACTTC. Amino acid sequence: CASSLGLPPSYEQYF.